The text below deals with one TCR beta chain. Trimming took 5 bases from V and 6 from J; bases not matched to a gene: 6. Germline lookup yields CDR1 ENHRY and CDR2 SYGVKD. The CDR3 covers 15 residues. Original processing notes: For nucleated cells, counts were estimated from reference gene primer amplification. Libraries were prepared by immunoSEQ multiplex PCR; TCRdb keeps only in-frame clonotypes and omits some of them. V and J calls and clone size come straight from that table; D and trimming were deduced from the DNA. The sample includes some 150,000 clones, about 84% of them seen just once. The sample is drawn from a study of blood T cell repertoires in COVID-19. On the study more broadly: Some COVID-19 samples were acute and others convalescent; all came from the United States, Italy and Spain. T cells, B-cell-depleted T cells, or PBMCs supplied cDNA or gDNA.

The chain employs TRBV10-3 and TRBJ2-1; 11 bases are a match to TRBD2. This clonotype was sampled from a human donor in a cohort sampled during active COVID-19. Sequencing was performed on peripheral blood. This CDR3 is CAISIAGGPTNEQFF. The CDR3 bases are TGTGCCATCAGTATAGCGGGGGGGCCTACCAATGAGCAGTTCTTC.